This T cell receptor beta chain was documented in a study of PD-1 blockade in classical Hodgkin lymphoma (TCRdb year 2020). Describing the broader study: Nivolumab dosing was 3 mg/kg intravenously every 2 weeks, continuing until either disease progression or unacceptable toxicity. To define a peripheral blood immune signature of response to PD-1 blockade in classical Hodgkin lymphoma, the study combined TCR beta sequencing with CyTOF.

CDR1 and CDR2 are drawn from the germline V gene: ENHRY, SYGVKD. V and J lose 0 bases and 6 bases, and a span of 14 bases separates them. The CDR3 contains 16 residues, cysteine and phenylalanine counted. CDR3 DNA is the only sequence kept; it has 48 bases, read in frame from the first base. Remarks on this clone: No antigen is known for it. No clone much larger than this one lies a single base away; base qualities are absent.

Findings and caveats that apply to the study as a whole: Only a single clinical trial cohort was studied, and what caused the repertoire differences, possibly disease activity or prior therapy, remained undefined. Baseline TCR diversity was reported to be lower in newly diagnosed patients than in healthy donors and to be lower still in relapsed/refractory patients. Patients starting nivolumab less than 1 year after ASCT had lower diversity and were excluded from later analyses to avoid confounding by immune reconstitution. A significant rise by C4D1 was seen in CD4+ but not CD8+ TCR diversity (p=0.0027 vs p=0.16), with the rise being most apparent in complete responders (p=0.02). Among trial patients, those achieving complete response had baseline diversity similar to that of newly diagnosed patients, while diversity was significantly lower in partial responders and progressors.

The intended sense of this specimen's time point label: cycle 2 day 1 (C2D1) of nivolumab. All trial patients had relapsed after autologous stem cell transplantation, with cohorts A, B and C differing in prior brentuximab vedotin exposure. The trial cohort was composed of roughly 60 patients with relapsed/refractory classical Hodgkin lymphoma, for whom complete response, partial response or progressive disease was recorded as best overall response. In the multi-cohort phase II CheckMate 205 trial, trial patients received single-agent nivolumab. An independent review committee assessed best overall response by applying the 2007 International Working Group response criteria. Trial PBMCs were collected just before the start of nivolumab (C1D1) and during therapy at cycle 2 day 1 and cycle 4 day 1. Peripheral blood was collected in 8 mL Vacutainer Cell Preparation Tubes, from which PBMCs were isolated by centrifugation and then cryopreserved.

The Qiagen DNeasy kit was used to extract genomic DNA from unsorted PBMCs and from the negatively selected CD4+ and CD8+ fractions. Amplification of TCR beta CDR3 regions was done by immunoSEQ multiplex PCR with primers that anneal to V and J segments. A synthetic immune receptor repertoire was used to minimize amplification bias, and any residual bias was removed computationally once sequencing was done. On the authors' methods: Custom Python scripts were used to quantify repertoire diversity as the Shannon entropy index. The unsorted, CD4+ and CD8+ repertoires were each analyzed separately, with the exception of combined analyses, where CD4+ and CD8+ sequences were merged in silico. A clone was considered expanded if an increase in frequency of at least 2-fold after treatment relative to C1D1 was found, and a pseudocount of 0.5 was applied to clones undetected at baseline. Clones with 0 or 1 copy at C1D1 were defined as singleton clones, while clones with 2 or more copies were defined as non-singleton clones. By matching protein sequences in sorted samples from the same patient, clones expanded in unsorted samples were annotated as CD4+, CD8+ or unknown. Diversity changes from C1D1 to C4D1 were tested in paired samples using Wilcoxon tests. Drawn from immuneACCESS, this table holds only the in-frame rearrangements with V and J called that TCRdb kept. Clones are partly lost; checked studies trace under half to an unresolved V gene and leave the rest unexplained. V and J calls and clone size are those listed in that table; D and trimming were worked out from the DNA. This sample has around 44,000 clones in its table, and around 87% of those were observed once. The ten largest clonotypes hold more than 5.5% of the sample.

The sequence was obtained from a human donor with classical Hodgkin lymphoma. The chain is assembled from TRBV10-3 and TRBJ2-2; D gene: possibly TRBD2, on 5 matching bases. Sample: peripheral blood mononuclear cells (PBMCs), taken before the second cycle of nivolumab. The CDR3 protein sequence reads: CAISESLSTMPGELFF. The base sequence is TGTGCCATCAGTGAGTCTCTCTCGACTATGCCCGGGGAGCTGTTTTTT.